A selection of T cell receptor beta chains follows, all from one sample in a study of T cell responses to AZD1222 COVID-19 vaccine. Produced via immunoSEQ multiplex PCR; TCRdb's table is partial and in-frame only. The data show 150,000 or so clones, around nine tenths seen once. The material sequenced was peripheral blood, taken on day 0 of AZD1222 vaccination. Source of these receptors: an adult in good health. The CDR3 runs from the conserved cysteine through the conserved F or W.

V | CDR3
TRBV12-5 | CASGKNLVQGAWSNEQFF
TRBV19 | CASSLSLRGYEQYF
TRBV7-2 | CASSLFGTLSSGNTIYF
TRBV11-2 | CASSLRPWNTGELFF
TRBV19 | CASSIGGQYNQPQHF
TRBV4-3 | CASSQEVQNTEAFF
TRBV10-3 | CAISDIGGRAGTDTQYF
TRBV5-1 | CASSFGGSNEKLFF
TRBV18 | CASSPPDSNNQPQHF
TRBV28 | CASSLAGRTAYNEQFF
TRBV28 | CASSVQSGRGTEAFF
TRBV10-2 | CASSEWVGSYNEQFF
TRBV6-2/TRBV6-3 | CASSYSRIGNTIYF
TRBV30 | CAWKTGVRGGVNTEAFF
TRBV4-3 | CASSQQGAVYEQFF
TRBV24-1 | CATSDGINEKLFF
TRBV19 | CATKGGRENNQLLDTQYF
TRBV6-5 | CASSYTIKGGGGGYTF
TRBV7-2 | CASSFSTANTEAFF
TRBV7-8 | CASSLDGGTEAFF
TRBV4-2 | CASSPEGFNQPQHF
TRBV2 | CASSEVGLVAKNIQYF
TRBV7-6 | CASSLGQGGPGELFF
TRBV7-9 | CASSRPPGNTEAFF
TRBV2 | CASSEEGQGPQYF
TRBV28 | CACGVGYGYTF
TRBV14 | CASSQAIAGGVRRFF
TRBV28 | CASSISRDKVQYF
TRBV5-4 | CASRSGRAGTGELFF
TRBV27 | CASSLLAGQGFYNEQFF
TRBV24-1 | CATSDPTAEGTDTQYF
TRBV30 | CAWNTGPPNEQFF
TRBV2 | CASSDPGTSYNEQFF
TRBV7-6 | CASSLGPQGAWVGYTF
TRBV24-1 | CATSDLMDGWETQYF
TRBV7-8 | CASSLWPSPSPYEQYF
TRBV27 | CASSKTGGENYEQYF
TRBV5-1 | CASSLRDTLGTGELFF
TRBV5-6 | CASSPGTSGPLYNEQFF
TRBV5-8 | CASTPQGAFF
TRBV7-3 | CASSSRKVAERRTDTQYF
TRBV7-2 | CASSSPNRGRSGANVLTF
TRBV24-1 | CATSDVGRTRGRGVTNYGYTF
TRBV9 | CASSEGAAPQETQYF
TRBV28 | CASSFTIAPEEQYF
TRBV27 | CASRALTGNEKLFF
TRBV6-2/TRBV6-3 | CASSYGNWVNYGYTF
TRBV6-1 | CASSEDGTKNIQYF
TRBV19 | CASSKPQGVTEETQYF
TRBV7-8 | CASSLRQGSTNEKLFF
TRBV30 | CAWRIASTDTQYF
TRBV19 | CASSDFRRNYGYTF
TRBV7-2 | CASSLESAPPSYEQYF
TRBV6-4 | CASSTGQGEDTQYF
TRBV27 | CASSSPWEAGVAYNEQFF
TRBV30 | CAWRSRQDFSGNTIYF